What follows describes a single T cell receptor beta chain. Its antigen is still unknown. The entry originates in a study of blood T cells in healthy people across ages. In the study overall: Per every two T cells, about one barcoded beta molecule was captured by template switching.

General study points: Naive T cell percentage showed a strong correlation with the diversity of TCR beta. Aged donors had fewer naive CD4+ cells and lower diversity than long-lived donors.

In germline, CDR1 is SNHLY, CDR2 FYNNEI. Trimming took 6 bases from V and 2 from J, leaving 14 bases between them. The CDR3 length is 14 residues. A J-beta primer mix and a sample-barcoded 5' primer were used in a second PCR of about 7 to 12 cycles. One entry per CDR3 protein, called by TCRdb with MiXCR from the 5' RACE reads. The data contain 1 million or so distinct CDR3 sequences, around 45% of them singletons. The receptor's source is a woman aged 55-70 years in good health. The chain uses TRBV2 and TRBJ2-7; D assignment may be TRBD1 or TRBD2 (5 bases each). Sequenced material: blood. The CDR3 nucleotides read TGTGCCAGCAGGACGGGGACCACCCCCTACGAGCAGTACTTC. Translated, it gives CASRTGTTPYEQYF. Full variable domain (missing parts from reference TRBV2 and TRBJ2-7): EPEVTQTPSHQVTQMGQEVILRCVPISNHLYFYWYRQILGQKVEFLVSFYNNEISEKSEIFDDQFSVERPDGSNFTLKIRSTKLEDSAMYFCASRTGTTPYEQYFGPGTRLTVT.